This T cell receptor (beta chain) is drawn from a study of T cell responses to AZD1222 COVID-19 vaccine. Findings of the study overall: Reports say nearly half of spike-specific TCRs go after unmutated variant regions. In a largely white British group with more females than males, clonal diversity was possibly underestimated. Vaccine-associated CD4 TCRs ranged over spike, dominating at 160-218 and 743-854.

This CDR3 is built from 12 residues. The V gene's germline CDR1 is SEHNR and CDR2 FQNEAQ (reference sequence). Trimming took 0 bases from V and 4 from J, leaving 4 bases between them. On this clone itself: Its antigen remains unidentified.

Only in-frame clones appear in the TCRdb table, and some are missing; sequencing was by immunoSEQ multiplex PCR. The table includes more than 150,000 clones, around 86% detected once. This material consisted of peripheral blood, taken on day 0 of MenACWY control vaccination. This clonotype was sampled from an adult in good health. The chain recombines TRBV7-9 with TRBJ2-7; D ambiguous. The CDR3 DNA follows: TGTGCCAGCAGCTTAGCGTTATACGAGCAGTACTTC. Translated: CASSLALYEQYF.